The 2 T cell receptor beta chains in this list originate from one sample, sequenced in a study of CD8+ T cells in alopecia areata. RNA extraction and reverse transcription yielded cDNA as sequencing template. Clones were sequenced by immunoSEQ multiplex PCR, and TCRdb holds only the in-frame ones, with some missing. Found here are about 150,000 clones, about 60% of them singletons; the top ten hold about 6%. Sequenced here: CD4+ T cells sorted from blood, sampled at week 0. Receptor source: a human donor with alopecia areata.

CDR3 region: CASSSIGQGGEAFF. The DNA of the CDR3 is TGCGCCAGCAGCTCGATCGGACAGGGCGGCGAAGCTTTCTTT. The chain uses TRBV5-1 and TRBJ1-1, with 8 bases aligning to TRBD1. CDR1 and CDR2 from the germline V gene are SGHRS and YFSETQ. CDR3 length: 14 residues. V was pared by 3 bases and J by 8 bases, with 9 bases of the junction left unmatched.

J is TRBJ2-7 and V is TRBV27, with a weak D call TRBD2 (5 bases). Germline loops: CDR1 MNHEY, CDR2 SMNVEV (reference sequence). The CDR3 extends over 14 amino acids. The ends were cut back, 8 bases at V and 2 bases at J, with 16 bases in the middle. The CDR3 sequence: CASRPTLGTYEQYF. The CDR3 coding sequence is TGTGCCAGCCGTCCTACACTCGGGACCTACGAGCAGTACTTC.